A selection of T cell receptor beta chains follows, all from one sample in a study of blood T cell repertoires in COVID-19. This table comes from immunoSEQ multiplex PCR, and its TCRdb copy is limited to in-frame clones, with some not included. The table records roughly 230,000 clones, about 80% of them present only once. The sequencing sample was made of peripheral blood. These receptors were obtained from a man aged 50 to 60 with active or convalescent COVID-19. CDR3s include the opening cysteine and the closing phenylalanine or tryptophan. Fields, in order: V gene, J gene, CDR3 protein.

TRBV13	TRBJ1-2	CASSLQGYGYTF
TRBV9	TRBJ1-6	CASSDDRGNSPLHF
TRBV18	TRBJ1-2	CASSHGTGGEYGYTF
TRBV9	TRBJ2-1	CASGGGSNNEQFF
TRBV5-5	TRBJ2-1	CASSLGREWNEQFF
TRBV4-1	TRBJ1-2	CASSQDWLAYGYTF
TRBV5-1	TRBJ2-2	CASSLGGGAGELFF
TRBV3-1/TRBV3-2	TRBJ2-5	CASSRGRQETQYF
TRBV7-8	TRBJ1-3	CASSPLGRNSGNTIYF
TRBV18	TRBJ1-5	CASSGGFSNQPQHF
TRBV14	TRBJ1-1	CASSPRDRGWVNTEAFF
TRBV6-1	TRBJ1-1	CASSDAGGVQAPFF
TRBV7-3	TRBJ2-3	CASSPAGRDRGRTDTQYF
TRBV15	TRBJ1-5	CATEQGDRNQPQHF
TRBV30	TRBJ2-2	CAWTWTSGNTGELFF
TRBV2	TRBJ2-5	CASSEALAGAETQYF
TRBV10-2	TRBJ2-1	CASSERQGWGEQFF
TRBV5-6	TRBJ1-2	CASSFGQGLINGYTF
TRBV4-1	TRBJ1-2	CASSQEWTGQLGYTF
TRBV5-5	TRBJ1-4	CASSFASASEKLFF
TRBV7-8	TRBJ2-1	CASSLGVNRLYNEQFF
TRBV11-3	TRBJ1-5	CASSLDRARDRGQPQHF
TRBV4-2	TRBJ1-5	CASSQDLRRGLSGNQPQHF
TRBV6-2/TRBV6-3	TRBJ2-2	CASSSLAGGKNTGELFF
TRBV7-8	TRBJ2-5	CASSTGQQETQYF
TRBV4-1	TRBJ1-3	CASSHPSQGAFAGNTIYF
TRBV10-3	TRBJ2-7	CAIYGGTGNEQYF
TRBV12-3/TRBV12-4	TRBJ1-1	CASKNHRDRGAFF
TRBV10-3	TRBJ2-2	CAIRSGANTGELFF
TRBV13	TRBJ1-5	CASSSQGSGNQPQHF
TRBV29-1	TRBJ1-1	CSVEDPGPEAFF
TRBV11-2	TRBJ1-3	CASSPNFSGNTIYF
TRBV2	TRBJ2-7	CASTAGGTEQYF
TRBV13	TRBJ1-5	CASSSAGLGQPQHF
TRBV7-7	TRBJ2-3	CASSSAGGAQDTQYF
TRBV5-1	TRBJ1-4	CASSSTTGINEKLFF
TRBV30	TRBJ2-5	CAVQEERGWTQYF
TRBV7-9	TRBJ2-1	CASSLEQDNEQFF
TRBV30	TRBJ2-4	CAWGQGGDIQYF
TRBV5-3	TRBJ2-7	CARSFSRQGLYEQYF
TRBV10-3	TRBJ2-5	CAISWGGRETQYF
TRBV7-7	TRBJ2-7	CASSLPGQGTYEQYF
TRBV7-3	TRBJ2-1	CASSRVGGAGATNEQFF
TRBV10-3	TRBJ2-6	CAISEDRSLTF
TRBV5-4	TRBJ1-4	CASSRDRTNEKLFF